One sample yielded the 22 T cell receptor beta chains listed below, sequenced in a study of a mutant IDH1 vaccine in newly diagnosed glioma. The time point was: week 23, last vaccination. Vaccine doses each comprised 300 ug of mutant IDH1 20-mer peptide, with topical imiquimod. Their cognate antigens are unknown. The method was immunoSEQ multiplex PCR; TCRdb's version includes in-frame clones alone and lacks a portion of them. This sample yields under 70,000 clones, of which nearly 85% are seen a single time; 10% to 15% belongs to the top ten. The sequenced sample was PBMCs, obtained from a glioma patient whose treatment included an IDH1 peptide vaccine. The origin of the receptors is a man aged 18-30 years with glioma.

CDR3 region: CASSPYTGDAGELFF. For the CDR3, the DNA is TGTGCCAGCTCACCATACACAGGGGATGCCGGGGAGCTGTTTTTT. This chain links TRBV18 with TRBJ2-2, with TRBD1 matching over 7 bases. Germline V gene data show CDR1 as KGHSH and CDR2 as LQKENI. V was clipped by 2 bases and J by 6 bases; unmatched bases: 6. The CDR3 totals 15 residues. The whole variable domain, remainder taken from reference TRBV18 and TRBJ2-2, is NAGVMQNPRHLVRRRGQEARLRCSPMKGHSHVYWYRQLPEEGLKFMVYLQKENIIDESGMPKERFSAEFPKEGPSILRIQQVVRGDSAAYFCASSPYTGDAGELFFGEGSRLTVL.

The chain links TRBV15 to TRBJ2-7, with a possible D match to TRBD2 (6 bases). The ends were cut back, 0 bases at V and 7 bases at J, with 19 bases in the middle. Germline V CDR1 and CDR2: LNHNV, YYDKDF (reference sequence). The CDR3 extends over 16 amino acids. The CDR3 nucleotides are TGTGCCACCAGCAGAGATGGGGGGTCCTCCTTAGGGGAGCAGTACTTC. Translated: CATSRDGGSSLGEQYF.

The genes are TRBV5-1 and TRBJ1-1; D might be TRBD1 (5 bases). V lost 0 bases and J lost 7, with 16 bases in between. The CDR3 spans 15 residues. The germline CDR1 and CDR2 sequences are SGHRS and YFSETQ. This chain's CDR3 is CASSLAQGRDSEAFF. CDR3 sequence (DNA): TGCGCCAGCAGCTTGGCCCAGGGCAGGGATAGTGAAGCTTTCTTT.

The chain employs TRBV29-1 and TRBJ1-1, with TRBD1 matching 8 bases. The CDR3 extends over 13 amino acids. In germline, CDR1 is SQVTM, CDR2 ANQGSEA. Trimming removed 4 bases from V and 6 bases from J; junction bases left unmatched: 7. As DNA, the CDR3 is TGCAGCGTTGCCCCAGGGGGCGGCCCTGAAGCTTTCTTT. It encodes CSVAPGGGPEAFF.

This clone is a singleton in its sample. The rearrangement joins TRBV29-1 to TRBJ2-1; 11 bases line up with TRBD2. The germline V gene encodes CDR1 SQVTM and CDR2 ANQGSEA. CDR3 length equals 14 residues. Unmatched junction bases numbered 7, after V lost 7 bases and J lost 5 bases. CDR3 nucleotide sequence: TGCAGCGGGAGAACTAGCGGGAGTAACAATGAGCAGTTCTTC. This codes for CSGRTSGSNNEQFF.

V is TRBV30 and J is TRBJ1-5; D gene ambiguous. The germline V gene encodes CDR1 GTSNPN and CDR2 SVGIG (reference sequence). The ends were cut back, 2 bases at V and 4 bases at J, with 9 bases in the middle. The CDR3 is 13 amino acids. The CDR3 nucleotides read TGTGCCTGGAGTACCGACCTTAATCAGCCCCAGCATTTT. Its protein product is CAWSTDLNQPQHF.

This clone has more than one count but fewer than ten. This chain connects TRBV7-9 to TRBJ1-1; D unresolved. The CDR3 consists of 14 residues. Germline assignment: CDR1 SEHNR and CDR2 FQNEAQ (reference sequence). Trimming took off 2 bases at V and 1 base at J, with 8 bases between the two ends. CDR3 sequence: CASSLMTPNTEAFF. The CDR3 coding sequence is TGTGCCAGCAGCTTAATGACGCCGAACACTGAAGCTTTCTTT.

J is TRBJ1-5 and V is TRBV30; maybe TRBD1 (5 bases). The CDR3 is 13 amino acids. Per the germline V gene, CDR1 is GTSNPN and CDR2 is SVGIG (reference sequence). Between the trimmed V and J ends, which lost 8 bases and 0 bases, there was a span of 11 bases. This CDR3 reads CAVTANSNQPQHF. In DNA form, the CDR3 reads TGTGCCGTGACAGCTAATAGCAATCAGCCCCAGCATTTT.

The chain combines TRBV27 with TRBJ1-5; 7 bases match TRBD1. V lost 5 bases to trimming and J lost 7 bases; unmatched junction nucleotides: 11. The CDR3 consists of 15 residues. The germline CDR1 and CDR2 sequences are MNHEY and SMNVEV (reference sequence). The CDR3 here is CASSLNTQGGQPQHF. The CDR3 DNA follows: TGTGCCAGCAGTCTAAATACCCAGGGGGGACAGCCCCAGCATTTT.

The CDR3 DNA reads as TGTGCCACAGGGCAGAGCCCCATGAACACTGAAGCTTTCTTT. As protein: CATGQSPMNTEAFF. The chain is built from TRBV28 and TRBJ1-1, with a weak D call TRBD1 (5 bases). Germline CDR1 and CDR2: MDHEN and SYDVKM. This CDR3 has 14 residues. Trimming stripped 10 bases from V and 0 bases from J, with 15 bases between.

The CDR3 here is CASSDWTGGLNQPQHF. Here the CDR3 DNA reads TGTGCCAGCAGTGACTGGACAGGGGGGCTCAATCAGCCCCAGCATTTT. This chain uses TRBV6-1 with TRBJ1-5; 10 nucleotides line up with TRBD1. CDR1 is MNHNS, CDR2 SASEGT, per germline. Unmatched junction bases numbered 5, after V lost 3 bases and J lost 3 bases. The CDR3 is 16 amino acids.

This chain links TRBV11-2 with TRBJ2-7; 11 bases match TRBD2. Per the germline V gene, CDR1 is SGHAT and CDR2 is FQNNGV. J was trimmed by 3 bases and V by 1 base; bases with no gene match: 14. The CDR3 length is 19 residues. CDR3 amino acids: CASSLVAGGLQMGGYEQYF. In DNA, the CDR3 is TGTGCCAGCAGCTTAGTAGCGGGAGGGCTCCAAATGGGGGGCTACGAGCAGTACTTC.

In this sample, this clone turned up a few times. The chain has TRBV29-1 and TRBJ1-1; 9 nucleotides align to TRBD1. The germline V gene has CDR1 SQVTM and CDR2 ANQGSEA. With V trimmed by 5 bases and J by 5 bases, 6 bases remained unmatched. The CDR3 loop spans 13 amino acids. CDR3: CSVFGTGSTEAFF. The DNA of the CDR3 is TGCAGCGTTTTTGGGACAGGGAGTACTGAAGCTTTCTTT.

The rearrangement links TRBV7-8 to TRBJ1-5; TRBD1 is a possible D gene (5 bases). Germline CDR1 is SGHVS and CDR2 is FQNEAQ. V was pared by 5 bases and J by 1 base, with 12 bases between. The CDR3 length is 15 residues. The CDR3 bases are TGTGCCAGCAGCGCCCCGGGGGGGAGCAATCAGCCCCAGCATTTT. Its protein is CASSAPGGSNQPQHF.

CDR3: CASSSYRGTTRGTGELFF. The CDR3 coding sequence is TGTGCCAGCAGCTCCTACCGGGGGACTACGAGGGGGACCGGGGAGCTGTTTTTT. The gene calls are TRBV11-3 and TRBJ2-2, with a possible D match to TRBD2 (7 bases). CDR3 length: 18 amino acids. V lost 4 bases to trimming and J lost 5 bases, with 23 bases between them. Germline CDR1 and CDR2: SGHNT and YENEEA.

This chain joins TRBV9 and TRBJ2-5, with 7 bases aligning to TRBD2. Germline CDR1 reads SGDLS; CDR2 reads YYNGEE. Trimming removed 3 bases from V and 1 base from J; junction bases left unmatched: 12. CDR3 length: 17 amino acids. The CDR3 sequence is CASSAGGGRPSQETQYF. Written as DNA, the CDR3 is TGTGCCAGCAGCGCTGGGGGGGGGAGACCCTCCCAAGAGACCCAGTACTTC.

The chain combines TRBV6-6 with TRBJ1-2; D remains ambiguous. CDR3 length: 14 amino acids. CDR1 and CDR2 from the germline V gene are MNHNY and SVGAGI (reference sequence). The germline V and J ends were trimmed by 2 bases and 5 bases, with 12 bases remaining between them. In DNA, the CDR3 is TGTGCCAGCAGTTACGCCTCGCCAGAATATGGCTACACCTTC. Its protein is CASSYASPEYGYTF.

The chain recombines TRBV4-3 with TRBJ1-1; no definite D call. CDR1 is LGHNA and CDR2 is YSLEER in the germline V gene. With 0 bases removed from V and 4 bases from J, the gap between germline ends came to 15 bases. The CDR3 runs to 16 residues. CDR3 region: CASSQEIGSRSTEAFF. The CDR3 bases are TGCGCCAGCAGCCAAGAGATTGGGAGTAGGAGCACTGAAGCTTTCTTT.

The genes are TRBV5-1 and TRBJ2-5, with TRBD2 matching 7 bases. Germline lookup yields CDR1 SGHRS and CDR2 YFSETQ. CDR3 length equals 14 residues. Trimming at V came to 0 bases and at J to 3 bases, leaving 2 bases not matched to a gene. The CDR3 DNA reads as TGCGCCAGCAGCTTGGCGGGAGGTAAAGAGACCCAGTACTTC. Translation: CASSLAGGKETQYF.

The V and J genes are TRBV5-1 and TRBJ1-1; D gene ambiguous. CDR1 and CDR2 (germline): SGHRS, YFSETQ. The CDR3 is 14 residues long. V shed 0 bases and J shed 5 bases, with 11 bases lying between them. The CDR3 spells CASSLDLGRTEAFF. CDR3 nucleotide sequence: TGCGCCAGCAGCTTGGATCTGGGGAGAACTGAAGCTTTCTTT.

Only one count was recorded for this clone. The J gene is TRBJ2-7, the V gene TRBV5-1, with D perhaps matching TRBD2 (5 bases). Per the germline V gene, CDR1 is SGHRS and CDR2 is YFSETQ. V dropped 3 bases and J dropped 2 bases, with 15 bases sitting between them. The CDR3 length is 15 residues. The CDR3 sequence is CASSSLPGKTYEQYF. The DNA of the CDR3 is TGCGCCAGCAGCTCACTACCCGGGAAAACCTACGAGCAGTACTTC.

About this clone itself: Compared with germline, one end of the junction differs, possibly owing to a read error. The CDR3 coding sequence is TGTGCCAGCAGTTACCAGGACAAGCGCCACTTC. Translation gives CASSYQDKRHF. The chain employs TRBV6-5 and TRBJ1-2; D possibly corresponds to TRBD1 (5 bases). The CDR3 extends over 11 amino acids. In germline, CDR1 is MNHEY, CDR2 SVGAGI.